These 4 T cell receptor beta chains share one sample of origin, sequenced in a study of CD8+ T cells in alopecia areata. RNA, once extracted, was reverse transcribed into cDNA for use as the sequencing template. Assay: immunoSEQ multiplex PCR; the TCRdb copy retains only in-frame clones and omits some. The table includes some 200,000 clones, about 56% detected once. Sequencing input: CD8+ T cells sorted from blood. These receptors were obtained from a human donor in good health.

In DNA form, the CDR3 reads TGCGCCAGCAGCGAGGGACAGGGCAATTCACCCCTCCACTTT. This sequence encodes CASSEGQGNSPLHF. The rearrangement uses TRBV5-1 and TRBJ1-6, with 9 nucleotides matching TRBD1. Germline CDR1 SGHRS, CDR2 YFSETQ. V was pared by 4 bases and J by 7 bases, with 3 bases of the junction left unmatched. The CDR3 is 14 amino acids.

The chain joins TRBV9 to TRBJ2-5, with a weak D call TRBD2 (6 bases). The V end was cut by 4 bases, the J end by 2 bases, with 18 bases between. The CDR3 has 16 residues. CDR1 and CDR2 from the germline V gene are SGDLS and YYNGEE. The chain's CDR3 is CASSPSLAGLQETQYF. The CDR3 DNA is TGTGCCAGCAGCCCCTCCCTGGCGGGGCTGCAAGAGACCCAGTACTTC. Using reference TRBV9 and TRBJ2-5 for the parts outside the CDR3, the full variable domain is DSGVTQTPKHLITATGQRVTLRCSPRSGDLSVYWYQQSLDQGLQFLIQYYNGEERAKGNILERFSAQQFPDLHSELNLSSLELGDSALYFCASSPSLAGLQETQYFGPGTRLLVL.

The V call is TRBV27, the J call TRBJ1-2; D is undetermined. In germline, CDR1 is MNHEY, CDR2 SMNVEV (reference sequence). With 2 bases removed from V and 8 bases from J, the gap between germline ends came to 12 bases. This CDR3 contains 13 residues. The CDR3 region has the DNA TGTGCCAGCAGTTTAGGGCTGTCGGGGGGCTACACCTTC. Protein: CASSLGLSGGYTF.

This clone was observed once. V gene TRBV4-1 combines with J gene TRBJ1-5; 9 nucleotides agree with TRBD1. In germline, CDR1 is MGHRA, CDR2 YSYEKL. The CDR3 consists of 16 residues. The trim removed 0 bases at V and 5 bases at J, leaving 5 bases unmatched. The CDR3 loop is CASSQDTGQGYQPQHF. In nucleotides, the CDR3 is TGCGCCAGCAGCCAAGATACCGGACAGGGGTATCAGCCCCAGCATTTT.